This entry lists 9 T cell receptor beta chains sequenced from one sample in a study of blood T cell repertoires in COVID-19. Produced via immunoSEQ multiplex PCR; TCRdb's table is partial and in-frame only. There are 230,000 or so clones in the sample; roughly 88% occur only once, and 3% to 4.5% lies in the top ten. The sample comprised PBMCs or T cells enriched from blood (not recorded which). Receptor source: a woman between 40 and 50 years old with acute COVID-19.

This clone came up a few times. The CDR3 reads CASSRTGQGGTEAFF. CDR3 nucleotides: TGTGCCAGCAGCCGTACGGGACAGGGAGGGACTGAAGCTTTCTTT. This chain connects TRBV6-5 to TRBJ1-1, with TRBD1 identical over 9 bases. V dropped 6 bases and J dropped 5; count of bases not matched to a gene: 10. CDR1 and CDR2 (germline): MNHEY, SVGAGI. The CDR3 contains 15 residues.

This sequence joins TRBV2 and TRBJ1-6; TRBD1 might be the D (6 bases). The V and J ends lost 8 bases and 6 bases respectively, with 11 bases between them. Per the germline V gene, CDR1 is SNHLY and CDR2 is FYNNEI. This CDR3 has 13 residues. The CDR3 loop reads CASLGTRNSPLHF. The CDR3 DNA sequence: TGTGCCAGCTTGGGGACACGTAATTCACCCCTCCACTTT.

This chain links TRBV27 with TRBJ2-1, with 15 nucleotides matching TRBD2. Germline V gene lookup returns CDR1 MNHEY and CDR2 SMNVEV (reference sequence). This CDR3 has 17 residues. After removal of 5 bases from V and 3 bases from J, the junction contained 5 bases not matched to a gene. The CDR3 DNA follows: TGTGCCAGCAGTGGGACTAGCGGGGGGCTTAACTACAATGAGCAGTTCTTC. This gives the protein CASSGTSGGLNYNEQFF.

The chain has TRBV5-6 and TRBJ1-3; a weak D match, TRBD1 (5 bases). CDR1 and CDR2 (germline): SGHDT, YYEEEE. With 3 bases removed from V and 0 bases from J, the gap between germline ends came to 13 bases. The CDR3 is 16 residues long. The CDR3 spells CASSSYPQGSGNTIYF. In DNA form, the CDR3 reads TGTGCCAGCAGCTCCTATCCCCAGGGCTCTGGAAACACCATATATTTT.

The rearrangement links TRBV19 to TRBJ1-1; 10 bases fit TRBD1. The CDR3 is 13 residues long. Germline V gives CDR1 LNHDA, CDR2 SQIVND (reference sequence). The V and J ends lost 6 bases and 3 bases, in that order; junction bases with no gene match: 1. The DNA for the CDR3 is TGTGCCAGTAGGGACAGGGGGTACACTGAAGCTTTCTTT. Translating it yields CASRDRGYTEAFF. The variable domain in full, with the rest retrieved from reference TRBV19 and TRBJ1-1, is DGGITQSPKYLFRKEGQNVTLSCEQNLNHDAMYWYRQDPGQGLRLIYYSQIVNDFQKGDIAEGYSVSREKKESFPLTVTSAQKNPTAFYLCASRDRGYTEAFFGQGTRLTVV.

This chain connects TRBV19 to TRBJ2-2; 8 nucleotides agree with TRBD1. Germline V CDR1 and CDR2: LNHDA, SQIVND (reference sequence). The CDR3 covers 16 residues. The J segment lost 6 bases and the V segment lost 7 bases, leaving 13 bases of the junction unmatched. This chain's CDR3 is CASTNYATGVAGELFF. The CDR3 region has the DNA TGTGCCAGTACCAATTATGCGACAGGGGTGGCCGGGGAGCTGTTTTTT. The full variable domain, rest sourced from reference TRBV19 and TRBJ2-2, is DGGITQSPKYLFRKEGQNVTLSCEQNLNHDAMYWYRQDPGQGLRLIYYSQIVNDFQKGDIAEGYSVSREKKESFPLTVTSAQKNPTAFYLCASTNYATGVAGELFFGEGSRLTVL.

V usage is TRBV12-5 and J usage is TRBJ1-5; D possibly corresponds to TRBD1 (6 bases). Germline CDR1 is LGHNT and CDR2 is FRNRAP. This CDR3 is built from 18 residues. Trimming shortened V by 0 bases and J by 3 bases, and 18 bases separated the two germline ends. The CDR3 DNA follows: TGTGCTAGTGGTTTGGTCGCTTCAAACGGACAGACCAATCAGCCCCAGCATTTT. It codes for CASGLVASNGQTNQPQHF.

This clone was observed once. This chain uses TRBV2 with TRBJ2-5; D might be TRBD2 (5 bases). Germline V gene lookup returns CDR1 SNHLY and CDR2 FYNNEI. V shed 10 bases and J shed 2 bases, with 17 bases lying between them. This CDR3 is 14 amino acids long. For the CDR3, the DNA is TGTGCCACTCTCCAAGTTCTAGCACAAGAGACCCAGTACTTC. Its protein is CATLQVLAQETQYF.

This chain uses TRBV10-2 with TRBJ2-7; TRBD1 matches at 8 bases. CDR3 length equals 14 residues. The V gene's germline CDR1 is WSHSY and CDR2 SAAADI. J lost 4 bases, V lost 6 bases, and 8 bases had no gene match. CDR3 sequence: CASRESQGAYEQYF. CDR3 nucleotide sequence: TGCGCCAGCAGAGAGAGCCAGGGGGCTTACGAGCAGTACTTC.